Presented here are 22 T cell receptor beta chains from one specimen sequenced in a study of CD8+CD57+ T cells in acquired aplastic anemia. It was genomic DNA that served as the template for profiling TCR beta VDJ and CDR3. TCRdb re-analysed the reads in MiXCR, keeping a single row per CDR3 protein. This sample has approximately 170,000 distinct CDR3 sequences, with around 47% found just once. Patients who underwent sequencing had shown CD8+CD57+ cell expansion by flow cytometry. Material: sorted CD4+, CD8+, or CD8+CD57+ T cells (not recorded which) from PBMCs. These receptor sequences come from a human donor with aplastic anemia.

This clonotype was recorded a few times. The V gene is TRBV6-1, the J gene TRBJ2-1, with TRBD1 as a possible D gene (5 bases). The CDR3 totals 15 residues. V lost 2 bases and J lost 10, with 18 bases in between. CDR1 and CDR2 (germline): MNHNS, SASEGT. CDR3 loop: CASSEPMRLRGEQFF. The CDR3 nucleotides are TGTGCCAGCAGTGAACCGATGAGGTTAAGGGGAGAGCAGTTCTTC.

This chain links TRBV6-1 with TRBJ1-1; 9 bases fit TRBD1. V was pared by 4 bases and J by 4 bases, with 4 bases of the junction left unmatched. Per germline, CDR1 MNHNS and CDR2 SASEGT. The CDR3 is 14 amino acids. The DNA of the CDR3 is TGTGCCAGCAGTGTCAGACAGGGGGGCACTGAAGCTTTCTTT. It encodes CASSVRQGGTEAFF.

The count of this clonotype is one. Its ends do not fully match the called genes, so a read error is possible. The rearrangement uses TRBV5-1 and TRBJ2-1; TRBD1 is a possible D gene (6 bases). Germline CDR1 is SGHRS and CDR2 is YFSETQ. The CDR3 totals 14 residues. CDR3 in amino acids: CASIRTDPYIEQFF. CDR3 nucleotide sequence: TGCGCCAGCATAAGGACAGATCCCTACATTGAGCAGTTCTTC.

This clonotype came up once. The chain is built from TRBV29-1 and TRBJ2-7, with 8 bases lining up with TRBD1. Germline CDR1 is SQVTM and CDR2 is ANQGSEA. The CDR3 covers 13 residues. V dropped 6 bases and J dropped 2; count of bases not matched to a gene: 6. In DNA form, the CDR3 reads TGCAGCGTGATACAGGGGGATACCTACGAGCAGTACTTC. Translation: CSVIQGDTYEQYF.

At least ten counts were recorded for this clonotype. The chain recombines TRBV5-1 with TRBJ2-7; 7 positions agree with TRBD2. The CDR3 runs 15 residues. The V gene's germline CDR1 is SGHRS and CDR2 YFSETQ. Trimming cost V 0 bases and J 4 bases; bases outside gene matches: 7. In DNA, the CDR3 is TGCGCCAGCAGCTTGGGGGGGGGATCCCTGTACGAGCAGTACTTC. Its protein is CASSLGGGSLYEQYF.

This clonotype came up a few times. This chain uses TRBV5-6 with TRBJ1-2; 11 nucleotides match TRBD1. V was clipped by 2 bases and J by 5 bases; unmatched bases: 5. This CDR3 is built from 15 residues. CDR1 is SGHDT, CDR2 YYEEEE, per germline. The CDR3 coding sequence is TGTGCCAGCAGCTTCCCGGGACAGGGGGTTTATGGCTACACCTTC. The encoded protein is CASSFPGQGVYGYTF.

This clonotype was observed a handful of times. J is TRBJ1-2 and V is TRBV28; possible D gene TRBD1, 5 bases. This CDR3 is 14 amino acids long. Per the germline V gene, CDR1 is MDHEN and CDR2 is SYDVKM. Trimming took off 8 bases at V and 0 bases at J, with 13 bases between the two ends. The CDR3 DNA follows: TGTGCCAGCCTACTAGACAGAGCTAACTATGGCTACACCTTC. As protein: CASLLDRANYGYTF.

This clonotype was seen repeatedly, ten times or more. At one end, the junction sequence differs from germline, possibly due to a read error. The V call is TRBV2, the J call TRBJ2-2; the D gene is possibly TRBD2 (6 bases). The CDR3 totals 15 residues. CDR1 is SNHLY and CDR2 is FYNNEI in the germline V gene. CDR3 amino acids: CASSMTRANTGEPFF. CDR3 nucleotides: TGTGCCAGCAGTATGACTAGAGCGAACACCGGGGAGCCGTTTTTT.

This rearrangement joins TRBV2 to TRBJ2-7; no definite D call. Germline V gene sequence: CDR1 SNHLY, CDR2 FYNNEI. This CDR3 has 15 residues. The V gene lost 6 bases and the J gene lost 4 bases, with 19 bases spanning the gap. The CDR3 reads CASSSVLSPTYEQYF. The CDR3 nucleotides are TGTGCCAGCAGCTCCGTCCTATCACCTACATACGAGCAGTACTTC.

This clonotype was counted at least ten times. The V and J genes are TRBV5-1 and TRBJ2-6, with 10 bases identical to TRBD1. V shed 4 bases, J shed 2 bases, and the junction held 3 bases outside the gene matches. The CDR3 has 16 residues. Germline-derived CDR1 and CDR2 are SGHRS and YFSETQ. Here the CDR3 reads CASSPTGGAGANVLTF. CDR3 nucleotides: TGCGCCAGCAGCCCGACAGGGGGCGCTGGGGCCAACGTCCTGACTTTC.

This clonotype turned up a few times. An end of the junction differs from the germline gene, which may be a read error. The V call is TRBV10-1, the J call TRBJ1-6, with D possibly matching TRBD1 (5 bases). The germline CDR1 and CDR2 sequences are WNHNN and SYGVQD (reference sequence). The CDR3 is 12 amino acids. The CDR3 region has the DNA TGCGCCAGCGGGGACTATAATTCACCTCTCCACTTT. Translation: CASGDYNSPLHF.

This clonotype has at least ten counts. This chain joins TRBV5-1 and TRBJ1-6; 7 nucleotides match TRBD1. This CDR3 is 15 amino acids long. Germline V lookup: CDR1 SGHRS, CDR2 YFSETQ. Trimming at V came to 4 bases and at J to 5 bases, leaving 6 bases not matched to a gene. Here the CDR3 DNA reads TGCGCCAGCAGCCCACAGGGGCAGGATAATTCACCCCTCCACTTT. Its translation: CASSPQGQDNSPLHF. Full variable domain (missing parts from reference TRBV5-1 and TRBJ1-6): KAGVTQTPRYLIKTRGQQVTLSCSPISGHRSVSWYQQTPGQGLQFLFEYFSETQRNKGNFPGRFSGRQFSNSRSEMNVSTLELGDSALYLCASSPQGQDNSPLHFGNGTRLTVT.

The chain combines TRBV10-3 with TRBJ2-3; TRBD2 matches 14 bases. Germline CDR1 ENHRY, CDR2 SYGVKD. Trimming cost V 6 bases and J 3 bases; bases outside gene matches: 8. The CDR3 consists of 17 residues. The CDR3 nucleotides are TGTGCCATCAGGGAAGGGACTAGCGGGAGTAGTACAGATACGCAGTATTTT. This codes for CAIREGTSGSSTDTQYF.

This clonotype was detected ten times or more. This chain joins TRBV6-1 and TRBJ1-2, with a possible D match to TRBD1 (6 bases). The CDR3 length is 15 residues. Germline CDR1 MNHNS, CDR2 SASEGT. Trimming left V 5 bases short and J 1 base short, with 14 bases between. The CDR3 nucleotides read TGTGCCAGCAGTCCAGGGGTCGTCATTAACTATGGCTACACCTTC. It is translated as CASSPGVVINYGYTF.

This sequence joins TRBV3-1 and TRBJ2-1; 14 bases fit TRBD2. Germline values: CDR1 LGHDT, CDR2 YNNKEL (reference sequence). V dropped 2 bases and J dropped 8; count of bases not matched to a gene: 8. This CDR3 has 17 residues. The CDR3 region has the DNA TGTGCCAGCAGCCAACAAGCAGGGACTAGCGGGAGCGATGAGCAGTTCTTC. It translates to CASSQQAGTSGSDEQFF.

The sample holds many counts of this clonotype. The V gene is TRBV4-2, the J gene TRBJ2-3, with TRBD2 matching 7 bases. The CDR3 loop spans 15 amino acids. Germline CDR1 LGHNA, CDR2 YNFKEQ. The junction had 3 bases not matched to a gene; V was cut back by 2 bases and J by 1 base. The CDR3 protein is CASSQTSDGTDTQYF. The CDR3 nucleotides are TGTGCCAGCAGCCAAACTAGCGACGGCACAGATACGCAGTATTTT.

The chain uses TRBV5-1 and TRBJ2-2; 11 bases are a match to TRBD1. The junction had 5 bases not matched to a gene; V was cut back by 0 bases and J by 4 bases. The length of the CDR3 is 17 residues. CDR1 and CDR2 (germline): SGHRS, YFSETQ. DNA of the CDR3: TGCGCCAGCAGCTTGGCAGGGACAGGGGGTGCCACCGGGGAGCTGTTTTTT. It encodes CASSLAGTGGATGELFF.

The rearrangement joins TRBV29-1 to TRBJ1-1; D perhaps matches TRBD1 (5 bases). The CDR3 loop spans 12 amino acids. The V end was cut by 7 bases, the J end by 11 bases, with 20 bases between. Germline V CDR1 and CDR2: SQVTM, ANQGSEA. CDR3 region: CSASDRARGAFF. CDR3 DNA sequence: TGCAGCGCCAGTGACAGAGCCAGAGGGGCTTTCTTT.

This rearrangement joins TRBV29-1 to TRBJ2-2; D not resolved. V lost 5 bases and J lost 4, with 2 bases in between. This CDR3 spans 10 amino acids. CDR1 is SQVTM and CDR2 is ANQGSEA in the germline V gene. The CDR3 loop is CSVSTGELFF. In DNA, the CDR3 is TGCAGCGTTAGCACCGGGGAGCTGTTTTTT.

The rearrangement uses TRBV25-1 and TRBJ2-2; TRBD2 might be the D (5 bases). The CDR3 contains 19 residues. Trimming took 8 bases from V and 4 from J, leaving 29 bases between them. CDR1 is MGHDK and CDR2 is SYGVNS in the germline V gene. The CDR3 DNA follows: TGTGCCAGCCCGAATAGCGCTCAACGAACTCGGGGTCCCACCGGGGAGCTGTTTTTT. Encoded protein: CASPNSAQRTRGPTGELFF.

This clonotype was seen more than once but under ten times. The chain employs TRBV3-1 and TRBJ2-2; D not certain. V shed 8 bases and J shed 7 bases, with 14 bases lying between them. Germline lookup yields CDR1 LGHDT and CDR2 YNNKEL (reference sequence). CDR3 size: 13 residues. CDR3 nucleotides: TGTGCCAGCCGGGTCATTCCGAACGGGGAGCTGTTTTTT. It yields the protein CASRVIPNGELFF.

Notes on this clonotype: An end of the junction differs from the germline gene, which may be a read error. This sequence joins TRBV11-2 and TRBJ2-5; 7 bases match TRBD1. Looked up from germline, CDR1 is SGHAT and CDR2 is FQNNGV. This CDR3 comprises 15 residues. The CDR3 region is CAGSLGVTGQETQYF. DNA of the CDR3: TGTGCCGGCAGCTTAGGGGTGACAGGGCAAGAGACCCAGTACTTC. Supplemented by reference TRBV11-2 and TRBJ2-5, the full variable domain reads EAGVAQSPRYKIIEKRQSVAFWCNPISGHATLYWYQQILGQGPKLLIQFQNNGVVDDSQLPKDRFSAERLKGVDSTLKIQPAKLEDSAVYLCAGSLGVTGQETQYFGPGTRLLVL.